This is a list of T cell receptor beta chains from one sample in a study of cytomegalovirus exposure and HLA in healthy donors. This table comes from immunoSEQ multiplex PCR, and its TCRdb copy is limited to in-frame clones, with some not included. The table records hundreds of thousands of clones, 72% of them present only once. The source material was PBMCs. The receptors were sampled from a female donor in good health and CMV-seronegative. Each CDR3 is given with its conserved first and last residue. A D gene is named only where the DNA matches it firmly. Clone size appears in some rows only: once, few, many, or a class for an expanded clone.

V gene	D gene	J gene	clone size	CDR3 protein	CDR3 DNA
TRBV29-1	TRBD1	TRBJ1-2	-	CSAEGGSLGNYGYTF	TGCAGCGCCGAAGGGGGCTCGCTTGGGAACTATGGCTACACCTTC
TRBV5-1	TRBD2	TRBJ2-1	-	CASSLEPGTSVGEQFF	TGCGCCAGCAGCTTGGAACCCGGGACTAGCGTGGGGGAGCAGTTCTTC
TRBV14	TRBD2	TRBJ2-7	-	CASSQVSGRAGEQYF	TGTGCCAGCAGCCAAGTTAGCGGGAGAGCGGGAGAGCAGTACTTC
TRBV7-9	TRBD1	TRBJ1-5	few	CASSVTGTGKDQPQHF	TGTGCCAGCAGCGTGACAGGGACGGGTAAGGATCAGCCCCAGCATTTT
TRBV6-5	-	TRBJ2-7	-	CASSSPTGYAEQYF	TGTGCCAGCAGTTCCCCTACAGGGTACGCCGAGCAGTACTTC
TRBV6-1	-	TRBJ2-7	-	CASSEVVGASYEQYF	TGTGCCAGCAGTGAAGTCGTGGGGGCTTCCTACGAGCAGTACTTC
TRBV6-6	TRBD2	TRBJ2-1	-	CASSYQLAGGGEQFF	TGTGCCAGCAGTTACCAACTAGCGGGAGGAGGAGAGCAGTTCTTC
TRBV19	-	TRBJ2-2	-	CASSIKRTTNTGELFF	TGTGCCAGTAGTATTAAGAGGACAACGAACACCGGGGAGCTGTTTTTT
TRBV6-5	-	TRBJ2-1	-	CASSYYHEQFF	TGTGCCAGCAGTTATTATCATGAGCAGTTCTTC
TRBV9	-	TRBJ2-3	-	CAGSVVESRTDTQYF	TGTGCCGGCAGCGTCGTAGAGAGTCGGACAGATACGCAGTATTTT
TRBV13	TRBD1	TRBJ1-5	-	CASSAGGNQPQHF	TGTGCCAGCAGCGCAGGGGGAAATCAGCCCCAGCATTTT
TRBV11-2	-	TRBJ2-7	-	CASSPDGAGTYEQYF	TGTGCCAGCAGCCCTGACGGAGCGGGCACCTACGAGCAGTACTTC
TRBV10-3	-	TRBJ2-7	-	CAISDQGIEPYEQYF	TGTGCCATCAGTGACCAGGGAATTGAGCCCTACGAGCAGTACTTC
TRBV6-1	TRBD1	TRBJ2-5	-	CASSTQGAGQETQYF	TGTGCCAGCAGTACTCAGGGGGCGGGTCAAGAGACCCAGTACTTC
TRBV27	-	TRBJ2-1	-	CASSARGTEYYNEQFF	TGTGCCAGCAGCGCTCGGGGGACAGAGTACTACAATGAGCAGTTCTTC
TRBV5-1	-	TRBJ2-7	-	CASSLALAYEQYF	TGCGCCAGCAGCTTGGCTCTAGCCTACGAGCAGTACTTC
TRBV27	TRBD2	TRBJ2-5	few	CASSWIAGVQTQYF	TGTGCCAGCAGTTGGATTGCGGGAGTACAGACCCAGTACTTC
TRBV18	-	TRBJ1-5	-	CASSPRGQSNQPQHF	TGTGCCAGCTCACCACGAGGACAGAGCAATCAGCCCCAGCATTTT
TRBV9	TRBD1	TRBJ1-2	few	CASQPGQGWGYTF	TGTGCCAGCCAACCGGGACAGGGGTGGGGCTACACCTTC
TRBV10-1	-	TRBJ1-5	-	CASSEFSGPQHF	TGCGCCAGCAGTGAATTTAGTGGGCCCCAGCATTTT
TRBV27	-	TRBJ2-5	-	CASSLAGRETQYF	TGTGCCAGCAGTTTAGCAGGAAGGGAGACCCAGTACTTC
TRBV7-8	-	TRBJ1-2	-	CASPTGTGYTF	TGTGCCAGCCCAACAGGGACTGGCTACACCTTC
TRBV11-3	-	TRBJ2-7	-	CASSSPGPSYEQYF	TGTGCCAGCAGCTCCCCGGGTCCGTCCTACGAGCAGTACTTC
TRBV27	TRBD2	TRBJ2-7	-	CASSRWGGSSYEQYF	TGTGCCAGCAGCCGCTGGGGCGGGAGCTCCTACGAGCAGTACTTC
TRBV19	TRBD1	TRBJ1-5	-	CASSKGAQPQHF	TGTGCCAGTAGTAAGGGGGCTCAGCCCCAGCATTTT
TRBV5-4	TRBD2	TRBJ2-1	few	CASSSGGSGASSYNEQFF	TGTGCCAGCAGCAGTGGTGGTAGCGGGGCGAGCTCCTACAATGAGCAGTTCTTC
TRBV5-1	TRBD2	TRBJ2-7	-	CASSSASGMGLNEQYF	TGCGCCAGCAGCTCCGCTAGCGGGATGGGTTTGAACGAGCAGTACTTC
TRBV6-5	TRBD1	TRBJ1-2	few	CASSYSSRGQVYGYTF	TGTGCCAGCAGTTACTCGAGCAGGGGGCAGGTCTATGGCTACACCTTC
TRBV6-5	TRBD1	TRBJ1-1	-	CASSETGANTEAFF	TGTGCCAGCAGTGAGACAGGGGCAAACACTGAAGCTTTCTTT
TRBV5-6	-	TRBJ2-1	-	CASSIGLPNEQFF	TGTGCCAGCAGCATAGGACTCCCCAATGAGCAGTTCTTC
TRBV7-3	-	TRBJ2-5	-	CASSLSGWGETQYF	TGTGCCAGCAGCCTGAGCGGGTGGGGAGAGACCCAGTACTTC
TRBV4-1	TRBD2	TRBJ2-1	-	CASSQGLAGVMGTDEQFF	TGCGCCAGCAGCCAAGGGCTAGCGGGAGTAATGGGGACTGATGAGCAGTTCTTC
TRBV7-9	-	TRBJ2-5	-	CASSLALWQQETQYF	TGTGCCAGCAGCTTAGCGCTGTGGCAGCAAGAGACCCAGTACTTC
TRBV4-2	TRBD2	TRBJ2-7	-	CASSHLGTSGSSYEQYF	TGTGCCAGCAGCCATCTCGGGACTAGCGGGAGCTCCTACGAGCAGTACTTC
TRBV5-6	TRBD1	TRBJ2-5	-	CASSLVDRDLQETQYF	TGTGCCAGCAGCCTCGTCGACAGGGACCTCCAAGAGACCCAGTACTTC
TRBV5-1	-	TRBJ2-5	-	CASSAPDSAETQYF	TGCGCCAGCAGCGCGCCGGACAGTGCCGAGACCCAGTACTTC
TRBV6-5	TRBD2	TRBJ2-7	few	CASSSGTSFEQYF	TGTGCCAGCAGTTCCGGGACTAGCTTCGAGCAGTACTTC
TRBV19	-	TRBJ2-7	-	CASSTRAYRERNEQYF	TGTGCCAGTAGTACGAGAGCGTATCGGGAGCGGAACGAGCAGTACTTC
TRBV27	-	TRBJ1-1	once	CASSHPTGHTEAFF	TGTGCCAGCAGCCACCCCACAGGTCACACTGAAGCTTTCTTT
TRBV2	TRBD1	TRBJ2-2	-	CASSWDRVAGELFF	TGTGCCAGCAGTTGGGACAGGGTGGCCGGGGAGCTGTTTTTT
TRBV28	-	TRBJ2-2	-	CASSSPYGELFF	TGTGCCAGCAGCTCCCCCTACGGGGAGCTGTTTTTT
TRBV9	-	TRBJ2-7	-	CASSPSGTTYEQYF	TGTGCCAGCAGCCCCTCCGGGACAACCTACGAGCAGTACTTC
TRBV5-6	TRBD1	TRBJ1-1	-	CASSRDRGNTEAFF	TGTGCCAGCAGCAGGGACAGGGGCAACACTGAAGCTTTCTTT
TRBV19	TRBD1	TRBJ1-5	once	CASSIWTGGSGNQPQHF	TGTGCCAGTAGTATCTGGACAGGGGGTTCGGGCAATCAGCCCCAGCATTTT
TRBV19	TRBD2	TRBJ2-1	-	CASRPGFGGSWDEQFF	TGTGCCAGTAGGCCAGGGTTCGGCGGGAGCTGGGATGAGCAGTTCTTC
TRBV5-1	TRBD1	TRBJ2-5	-	CASSIQGMETQYF	TGCGCCAGCAGCATACAGGGGATGGAGACCCAGTACTTC
TRBV5-1	-	TRBJ1-1	-	CASSLEGGITEAFF	TGCGCCAGCAGCCTCGAGGGTGGGATAACTGAAGCTTTCTTT